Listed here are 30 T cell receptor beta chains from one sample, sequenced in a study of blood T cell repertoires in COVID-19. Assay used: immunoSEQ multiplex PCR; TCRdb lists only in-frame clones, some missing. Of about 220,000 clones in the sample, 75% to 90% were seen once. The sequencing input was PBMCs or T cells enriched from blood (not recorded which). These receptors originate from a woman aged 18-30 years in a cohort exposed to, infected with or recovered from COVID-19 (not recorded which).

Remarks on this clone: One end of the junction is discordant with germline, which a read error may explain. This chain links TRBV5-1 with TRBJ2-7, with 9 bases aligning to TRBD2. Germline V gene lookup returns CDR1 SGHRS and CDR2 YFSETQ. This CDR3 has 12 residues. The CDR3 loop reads CASSDPSGAYVF. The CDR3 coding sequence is TGCGCCAGCAGCGATCCTAGCGGGGCCTATGTCTTC.

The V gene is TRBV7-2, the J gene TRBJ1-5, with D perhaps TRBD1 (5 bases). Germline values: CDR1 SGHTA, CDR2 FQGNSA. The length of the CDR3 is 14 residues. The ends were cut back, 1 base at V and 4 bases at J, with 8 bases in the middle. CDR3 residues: CASSLGRGNQPQHF. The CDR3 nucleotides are TGTGCCAGCAGCTTAGGACGGGGGAATCAGCCCCAGCATTTT.

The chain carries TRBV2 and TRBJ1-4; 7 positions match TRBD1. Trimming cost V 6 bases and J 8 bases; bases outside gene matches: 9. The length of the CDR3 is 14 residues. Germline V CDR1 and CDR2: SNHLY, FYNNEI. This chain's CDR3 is CASRDRASYEKLFF. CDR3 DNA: TGTGCCAGCAGAGACAGGGCTAGTTACGAAAAACTGTTTTTT. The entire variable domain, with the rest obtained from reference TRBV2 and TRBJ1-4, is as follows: EPEVTQTPSHQVTQMGQEVILRCVPISNHLYFYWYRQILGQKVEFLVSFYNNEISEKSEIFDDQFSVERPDGSNFTLKIRSTKLEDSAMYFCASRDRASYEKLFFGSGTQLSVL.

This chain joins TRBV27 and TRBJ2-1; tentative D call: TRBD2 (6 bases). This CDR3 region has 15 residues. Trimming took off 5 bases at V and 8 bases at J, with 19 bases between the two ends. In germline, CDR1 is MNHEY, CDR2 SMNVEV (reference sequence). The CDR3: CASSIPGTGADEQFF. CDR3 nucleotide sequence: TGTGCCAGCAGTATTCCCGGGACTGGAGCGGATGAGCAGTTCTTC.

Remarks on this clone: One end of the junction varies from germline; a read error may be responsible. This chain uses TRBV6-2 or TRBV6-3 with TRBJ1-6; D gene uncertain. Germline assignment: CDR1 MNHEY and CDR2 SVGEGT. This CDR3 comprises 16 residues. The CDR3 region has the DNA TGTGCCAGCAGGTACTTTCCGAGCTCCTATAATTCACCCCTCCACTTT. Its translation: CASRYFPSSYNSPLHF.

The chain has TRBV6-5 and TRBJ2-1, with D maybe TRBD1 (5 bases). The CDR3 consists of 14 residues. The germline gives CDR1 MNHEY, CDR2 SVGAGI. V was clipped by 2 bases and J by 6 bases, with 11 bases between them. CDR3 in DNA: TGTGCCAGCAGTTACGGCAGGGTTGGCAATGAGCAGTTCTTC. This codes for CASSYGRVGNEQFF.

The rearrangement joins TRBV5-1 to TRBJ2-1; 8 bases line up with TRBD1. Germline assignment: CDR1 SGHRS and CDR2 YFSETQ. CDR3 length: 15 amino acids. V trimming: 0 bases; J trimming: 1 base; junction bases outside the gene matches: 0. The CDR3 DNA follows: TGCGCCAGCAGCTTGGGGACAGGGTCCTACAATGAGCAGTTCTTC. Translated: CASSLGTGSYNEQFF.

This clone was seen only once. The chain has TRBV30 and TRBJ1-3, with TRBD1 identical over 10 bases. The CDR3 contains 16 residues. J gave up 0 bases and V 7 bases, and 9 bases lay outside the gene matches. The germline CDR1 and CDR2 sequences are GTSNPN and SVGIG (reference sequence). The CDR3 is CASTSGTGDSGNTIYF. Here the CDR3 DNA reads TGTGCCTCCACTTCCGGGACAGGGGACTCTGGAAACACCATATATTTT.

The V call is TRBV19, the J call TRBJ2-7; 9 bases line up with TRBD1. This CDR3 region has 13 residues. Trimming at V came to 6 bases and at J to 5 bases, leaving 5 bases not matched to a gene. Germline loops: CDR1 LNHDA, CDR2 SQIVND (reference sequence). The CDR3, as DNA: TGTGCCAGTAGCACCGGACAGGGGAACGAGCAGTACTTC. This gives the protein CASSTGQGNEQYF.

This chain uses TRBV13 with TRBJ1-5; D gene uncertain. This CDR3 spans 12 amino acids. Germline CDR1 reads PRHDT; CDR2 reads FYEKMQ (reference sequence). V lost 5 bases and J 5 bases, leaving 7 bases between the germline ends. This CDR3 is CASSLAHQPQHF. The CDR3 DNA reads TGTGCCAGCAGCCTGGCCCATCAGCCCCAGCATTTT.

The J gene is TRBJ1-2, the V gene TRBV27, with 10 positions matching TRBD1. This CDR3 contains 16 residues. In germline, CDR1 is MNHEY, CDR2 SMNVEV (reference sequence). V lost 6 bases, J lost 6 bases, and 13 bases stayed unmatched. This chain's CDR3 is CASSSLFGTGEDGYTF. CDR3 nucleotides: TGTGCCAGCAGCTCCCTCTTTGGGACAGGGGAGGATGGCTACACCTTC.

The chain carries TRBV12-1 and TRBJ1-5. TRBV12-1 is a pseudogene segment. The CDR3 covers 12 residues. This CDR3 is CASSWGVQPQHF. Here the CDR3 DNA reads TGTGCCAGCAGCTGGGGAGTTCAGCCCCAGCATTTT.

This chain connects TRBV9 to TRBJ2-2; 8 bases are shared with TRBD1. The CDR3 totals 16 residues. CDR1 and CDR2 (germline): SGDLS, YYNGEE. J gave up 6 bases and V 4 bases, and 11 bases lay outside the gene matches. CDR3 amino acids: CASSSGQGARSGELFF. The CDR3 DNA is TGTGCCAGCAGCTCAGGACAGGGTGCAAGGTCCGGGGAGCTGTTTTTT.

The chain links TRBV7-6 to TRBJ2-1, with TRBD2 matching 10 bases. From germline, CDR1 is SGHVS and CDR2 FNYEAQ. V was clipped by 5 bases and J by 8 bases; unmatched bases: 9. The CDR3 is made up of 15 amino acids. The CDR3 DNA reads TGTGCCAGCAGCCATAAACCTAGCGGGGGTTATGAGCAGTTCTTC. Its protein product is CASSHKPSGGYEQFF.

The CDR3 spells CASSSQKGVGELFF. CDR3 bases: TGTGCCAGCAGCTCTCAGAAAGGGGTAGGGGAGCTGTTTTTT. The rearrangement uses TRBV7-3 and TRBJ2-2, with D possibly being TRBD1 (5 bases). The CDR3 totals 14 residues. The V end lost 4 bases, the J end lost 8 bases, and 14 bases lay between the germline ends. In germline, CDR1 is SGHTA, CDR2 FQGTGA.

The CDR3 spells CASSKARIGTGAIGPLHF. CDR3 DNA: TGTGCCAGCAGCAAAGCGCGTATAGGGACAGGGGCAATTGGACCCCTCCACTTT. V and J are TRBV21-1 and TRBJ1-6; TRBD1 reflects the table's D call only, with no check against the DNA. TRBV21-1 is termed a pseudogene. The CDR3 spans 18 residues.

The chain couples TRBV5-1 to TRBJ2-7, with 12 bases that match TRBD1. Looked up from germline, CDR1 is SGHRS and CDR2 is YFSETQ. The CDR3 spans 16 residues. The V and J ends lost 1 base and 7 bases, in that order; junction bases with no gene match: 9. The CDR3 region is CASSLNRPGQGAEQYF. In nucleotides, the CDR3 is TGCGCCAGCAGCTTGAATAGACCGGGACAGGGGGCTGAGCAGTACTTC.

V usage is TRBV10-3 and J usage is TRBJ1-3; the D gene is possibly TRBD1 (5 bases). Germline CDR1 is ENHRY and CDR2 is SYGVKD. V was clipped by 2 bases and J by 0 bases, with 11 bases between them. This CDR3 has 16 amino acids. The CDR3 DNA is TGTGCCATCAGTGAGGGGCCGACAGACTCTGGAAACACCATATATTTT. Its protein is CAISEGPTDSGNTIYF.

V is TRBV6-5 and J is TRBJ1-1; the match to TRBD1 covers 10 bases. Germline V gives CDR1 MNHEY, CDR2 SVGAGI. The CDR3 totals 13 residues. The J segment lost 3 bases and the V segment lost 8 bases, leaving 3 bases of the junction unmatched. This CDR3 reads CASSGTGDTEAFF. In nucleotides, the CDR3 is TGTGCCAGCTCCGGGACAGGGGACACTGAAGCTTTCTTT.

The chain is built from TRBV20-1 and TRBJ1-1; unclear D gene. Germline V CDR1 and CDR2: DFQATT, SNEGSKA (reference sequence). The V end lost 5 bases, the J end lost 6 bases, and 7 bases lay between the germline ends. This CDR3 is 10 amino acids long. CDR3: CSASVAEAFF. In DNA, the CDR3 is TGCAGTGCTTCTGTAGCTGAAGCTTTCTTT.

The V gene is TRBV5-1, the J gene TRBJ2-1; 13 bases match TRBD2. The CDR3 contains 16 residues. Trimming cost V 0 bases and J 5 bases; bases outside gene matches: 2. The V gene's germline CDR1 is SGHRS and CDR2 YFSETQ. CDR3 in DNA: TGCGCCAGCAGCTTGGAACTAGCGGGGGGGCACAATGAGCAGTTCTTC. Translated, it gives CASSLELAGGHNEQFF. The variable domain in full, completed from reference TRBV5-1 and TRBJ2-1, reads KAGVTQTPRYLIKTRGQQVTLSCSPISGHRSVSWYQQTPGQGLQFLFEYFSETQRNKGNFPGRFSGRQFSNSRSEMNVSTLELGDSALYLCASSLELAGGHNEQFFGPGTRLTVL.

CDR3 in amino acids: CASSPRQGVEIFYNEQFF. The CDR3 DNA follows: TGTGCCAGCAGCCCGCGACAGGGAGTAGAAATTTTCTACAATGAGCAGTTCTTC. The V gene is TRBV7-9, the J gene TRBJ2-1, with TRBD1 matching over 7 bases. The germline gives CDR1 SEHNR, CDR2 FQNEAQ (reference sequence). This CDR3 comprises 18 residues. The V gene end was trimmed by 5 bases and the J gene end by 3 bases; junction bases not matched to a gene: 16. The full variable domain, with the rest looked up from reference TRBV7-9 and TRBJ2-1, is DTGVSQNPRHKITKRGQNVTFRCDPISEHNRLYWYRQTLGQGPEFLTYFQNEAQLEKSRLLSDRFSAERPKGSFSTLEIQRTEQGDSAMYLCASSPRQGVEIFYNEQFFGPGTRLTVL.

The CDR3 loop reads CASSLQGSGELFF. As DNA, the CDR3 is TGTGCCAGCAGCCTACAGGGATCCGGGGAGCTGTTTTTT. This sequence joins TRBV27 and TRBJ2-2, with TRBD1 as a possible D gene (6 bases). This CDR3 is 13 amino acids long. Germline assignment: CDR1 MNHEY and CDR2 SMNVEV (reference sequence). Trimming took 6 bases from V and 6 from J, leaving 11 bases between them.

The CDR3 sequence is CASSPPRVGSYNSPLHF. As DNA, the CDR3 is TGTGCCAGCAGTCCTCCCCGGGTTGGGTCCTATAATTCACCCCTCCACTTT. The rearrangement joins TRBV28 to TRBJ1-6; no reliable D call. CDR3 length: 17 residues. Germline CDR1 and CDR2: MDHEN and SYDVKM. V shed 5 bases and J shed 1 base, with 15 bases lying between them.

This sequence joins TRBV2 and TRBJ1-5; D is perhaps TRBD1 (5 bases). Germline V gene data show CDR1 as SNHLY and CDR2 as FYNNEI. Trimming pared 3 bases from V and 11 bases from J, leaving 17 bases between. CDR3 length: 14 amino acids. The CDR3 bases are TGTGCCAGCAGTGAGACGCTCACGGGGGGGGCCCAGCATTTT. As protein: CASSETLTGGAQHF.

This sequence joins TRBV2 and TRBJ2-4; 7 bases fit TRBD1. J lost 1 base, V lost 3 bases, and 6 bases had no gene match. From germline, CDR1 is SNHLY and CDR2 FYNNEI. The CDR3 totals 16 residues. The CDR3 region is CASSEGPDRAKNIQYF. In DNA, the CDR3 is TGTGCCAGCAGTGAGGGCCCGGACAGGGCCAAAAACATTCAGTACTTC.

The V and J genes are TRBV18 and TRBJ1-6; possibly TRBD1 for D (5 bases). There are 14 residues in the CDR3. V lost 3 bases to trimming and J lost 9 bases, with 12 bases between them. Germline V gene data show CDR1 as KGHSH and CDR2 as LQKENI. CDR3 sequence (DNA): TGTGCCAGCTCACCCGACAGAGGCACTTCACCCCTCCACTTT. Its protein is CASSPDRGTSPLHF.

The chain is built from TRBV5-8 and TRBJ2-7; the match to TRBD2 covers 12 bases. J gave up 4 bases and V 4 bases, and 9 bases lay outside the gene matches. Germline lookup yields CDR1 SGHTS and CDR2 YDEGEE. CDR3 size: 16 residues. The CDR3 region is CASSPLRTSGNYEQYF. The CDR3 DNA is TGTGCCAGCAGCCCCCTCCGGACTAGCGGGAATTACGAGCAGTACTTC.

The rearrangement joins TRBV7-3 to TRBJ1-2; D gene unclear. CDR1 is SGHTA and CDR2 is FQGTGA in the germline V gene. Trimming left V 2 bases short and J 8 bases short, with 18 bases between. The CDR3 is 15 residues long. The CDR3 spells CASSLGGRVQGGYTF. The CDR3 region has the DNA TGTGCCAGCAGCTTAGGAGGGCGGGTTCAAGGCGGCTACACCTTC.

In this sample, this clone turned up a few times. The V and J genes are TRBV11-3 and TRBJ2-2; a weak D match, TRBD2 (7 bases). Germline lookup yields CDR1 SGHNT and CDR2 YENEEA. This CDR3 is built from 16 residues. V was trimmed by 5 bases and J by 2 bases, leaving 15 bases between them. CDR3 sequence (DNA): TGTGCCAGCAGCCCGATGGGGGGGCTTAACACCGGGGAGCTGTTTTTT. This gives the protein CASSPMGGLNTGELFF.